Below, 16 T cell receptor beta chains from the same sample are listed, as sequenced in a study of blood T cell repertoires in COVID-19. Here immunoSEQ multiplex PCR was the method, and the copy in TCRdb shows in-frame clones only, minus some. Among roughly 180,000 clones listed, around four fifths were seen once. The specimen was PBMCs or T cells enriched from blood (not recorded which). These receptors all stem from a woman aged 50 to 60 in a cohort exposed to, infected with or recovered from COVID-19 (not recorded which).

V usage is TRBV27 and J usage is TRBJ2-1; TRBD2 is a possible D gene (7 bases). Germline lookup yields CDR1 MNHEY and CDR2 SMNVEV (reference sequence). The V end was cut by 6 bases, the J end by 2 bases, with 17 bases between. The CDR3 has 16 residues. DNA of the CDR3: TGTGCCAGCAGCTCTTGGGGGGGGGCTGCCTACAATGAGCAGTTCTTC. As protein: CASSSWGGAAYNEQFF.

This clone occurred once. At one end the junction does not follow the germline gene, possibly because of a read error. This chain links TRBV7-7 with TRBJ2-3, with 9 bases identical to TRBD1. Germline CDR1 is SSHAT and CDR2 is FNYEAQ (reference sequence). The CDR3 length is 15 residues. The CDR3 sequence is CASSLGDRVGDTQYF. In DNA, the CDR3 is TGTGCTAGCAGCTTAGGGGACAGGGTGGGAGATACGCAGTATTTT.

The CDR3, as DNA: TGTGCCAGCAGTGACGGGCCCAGCTCTGGGGCCAACGTCCTGACTTTC. As protein: CASSDGPSSGANVLTF. The chain uses TRBV6-4 and TRBJ2-6; D is unclear. The CDR3 spans 16 residues. V was trimmed by 2 bases and J by 0 bases, leaving 8 bases between them. Germline V lookup: CDR1 MRHNA, CDR2 SNTAGT.

The rearrangement uses TRBV2 and TRBJ1-5; D is perhaps TRBD1 (5 bases). CDR1 and CDR2 (germline): SNHLY, FYNNEI. The CDR3 loop spans 14 amino acids. The ends were cut back, 7 bases at V and 5 bases at J, with 15 bases in the middle. The CDR3 loop is CASTGGQGDQPQHF. The CDR3 DNA is TGTGCCAGCACGGGCGGCCAGGGTGATCAGCCCCAGCATTTT.

The rearrangement uses TRBV3-1 (or the pseudogene TRBV3-2) and TRBJ1-1; D gene uncertain. There are 16 residues in the CDR3. CDR1 LGHDT and CDR2 YNNKEL come from the germline V gene (reference sequence). The V and J ends lost 2 bases and 1 base respectively, with 14 bases between them. CDR3 loop: CASSQSWEGSNTEAFF. CDR3 sequence (DNA): TGTGCCAGCAGCCAATCTTGGGAGGGCTCGAACACTGAAGCTTTCTTT.

Written as DNA, the CDR3 is TGTGCCACCAGCAGTGGGTCAGGGAGGTTCAATCAGCCCCAGCATTTT. Protein: CATSSGSGRFNQPQHF. The gene calls are TRBV15 and TRBJ1-5; D may be TRBD1 (5 bases). The length of the CDR3 is 16 residues. In germline, CDR1 is LNHNV, CDR2 YYDKDF (reference sequence). Between the trimmed V and J ends, which lost 3 bases and 3 bases, there was a span of 15 bases.

This rearrangement joins TRBV6-2 or TRBV6-3 to TRBJ2-3; D is possibly TRBD2 (6 bases). Trimming removed 5 bases at V and 4 bases at J, with 16 bases between. The CDR3 runs 15 residues. The germline V gene encodes CDR1 MNHEY and CDR2 SVGEGT. The CDR3 coding sequence is TGTGCCAGCAGTGGCGGTTTGGGAGGCCCAGATACGCAGTATTTT. Amino acid sequence: CASSGGLGGPDTQYF.

The rearrangement joins TRBV4-1 to TRBJ2-7; possibly TRBD2 for D (6 bases). V was cut by 0 bases and J by 5 bases, with 17 bases left in between. This CDR3 is 16 amino acids long. Germline values: CDR1 MGHRA, CDR2 YSYEKL. The CDR3 is CASSQDRAGPGDEQYF. The CDR3 DNA reads as TGCGCCAGCAGCCAAGATAGGGCGGGGCCGGGGGACGAGCAGTACTTC.

The chain links TRBV10-3 to TRBJ2-3, with D possibly TRBD2 on 7 matching bases. CDR3 length: 13 amino acids. Germline lookup yields CDR1 ENHRY and CDR2 SYGVKD. Deletions cut 11 bases from V and 4 bases from J, with 16 bases between. The DNA of the CDR3 is TGTGCCGTGGGGGGGGCCGGAGCAGATACGCAGTATTTT. Amino acids: CAVGGAGADTQYF.

This sequence joins TRBV24-1 and TRBJ1-2; a weak D match, TRBD1 (5 bases). Looked up from germline, CDR1 is KGHDR and CDR2 is SFDVKD. V was pared by 5 bases and J by 7 bases, with 10 bases between. CDR3 length: 12 amino acids. The CDR3 here is CATSGREGGYTF. The DNA of the CDR3 is TGTGCCACCAGTGGCAGGGAAGGTGGCTACACCTTC.

V gene TRBV5-6 combines with J gene TRBJ2-7, with 10 positions matching TRBD2. J gave up 5 bases and V 7 bases, and 9 bases lay outside the gene matches. The CDR3 loop spans 14 amino acids. Germline V gene sequence: CDR1 SGHDT, CDR2 YYEEEE. The CDR3 region has the DNA TGTGCCAGCGGGGATTCTAGCGGGAGTGACGAGCAGTACTTC. Amino acid sequence: CASGDSSGSDEQYF.

The genes are TRBV19 and TRBJ1-1; the D gene is possibly TRBD1 (5 bases). The ends were cut back, 2 bases at V and 3 bases at J, with 7 bases in the middle. The CDR3 spans 13 residues. In germline, CDR1 is LNHDA, CDR2 SQIVND (reference sequence). CDR3 DNA: TGTGCCAGTAGTATATCACAGGACACTGAAGCTTTCTTT. The encoded protein is CASSISQDTEAFF.

This clone appeared once. The V and J genes are TRBV4-2 and TRBJ2-1, with D possibly being TRBD2 (5 bases). CDR1 and CDR2 from the germline V gene are LGHNA and YNFKEQ. This CDR3 comprises 12 residues. With 1 base removed from V and 13 bases from J, the gap between germline ends came to 11 bases. The CDR3 bases are TGTGCCAGCAGCCAAGTCAACCGGGATCAGTTCTTC. As protein: CASSQVNRDQFF.

The CDR3 reads CASSPERDSSYEQYF. The CDR3 nucleotides are TGTGCCAGCTCACCAGAGCGGGACTCCTCCTACGAGCAGTACTTC. The chain joins TRBV18 to TRBJ2-7; 7 nucleotides match TRBD2. The V segment lost 2 bases and the J segment 0 bases; nucleotides outside the gene matches: 4. This CDR3 is built from 15 residues. Germline CDR1 KGHSH, CDR2 LQKENI.

This clone was counted between two and nine times. In DNA, the CDR3 is TGCGCCAGCAGCTTGGACAGTAGCAATCAGCCCCAGCATTTT. Translating it yields CASSLDSSNQPQHF. The J gene is TRBJ1-5, the V gene TRBV5-1, with D unresolved. Per germline, CDR1 SGHRS and CDR2 YFSETQ. Trimming removed 0 bases at V and 0 bases at J, with 4 bases between. The length of the CDR3 is 14 residues.

The V gene is TRBV27, the J gene TRBJ2-2; TRBD2 is a possible D gene (5 bases). The V end lost 2 bases, the J end lost 0 bases, and 16 bases lay between the germline ends. Looked up from germline, CDR1 is MNHEY and CDR2 is SMNVEV (reference sequence). The CDR3 contains 18 residues. CDR3 loop: CASSLPTDRAANTGELFF. DNA of the CDR3: TGTGCCAGCAGTTTACCAACGGACCGAGCGGCGAACACCGGGGAGCTGTTTTTT.